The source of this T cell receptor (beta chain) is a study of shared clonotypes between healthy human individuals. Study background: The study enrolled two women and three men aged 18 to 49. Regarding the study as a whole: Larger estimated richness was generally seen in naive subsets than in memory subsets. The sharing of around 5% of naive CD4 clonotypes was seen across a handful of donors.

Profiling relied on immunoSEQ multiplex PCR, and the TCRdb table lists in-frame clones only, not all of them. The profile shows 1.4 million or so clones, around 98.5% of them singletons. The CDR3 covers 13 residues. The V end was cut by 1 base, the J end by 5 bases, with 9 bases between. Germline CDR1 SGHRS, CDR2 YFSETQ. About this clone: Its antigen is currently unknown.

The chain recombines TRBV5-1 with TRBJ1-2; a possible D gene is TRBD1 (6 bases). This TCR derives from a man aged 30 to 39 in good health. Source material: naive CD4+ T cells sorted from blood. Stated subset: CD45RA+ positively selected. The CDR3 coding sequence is TGCGCCAGCAGCTTGAACAGGGTATATGGCTACACCTTC. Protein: CASSLNRVYGYTF.